The TCR beta chain under discussion was sequenced for a study of neurological immune-mediated disorders. Over 170 million TCR-beta sequences (from 15-18 subjects) were yielded by each sequencing run. Each CDR3 protein gets one entry after TCRdb re-called the 5' RACE reads with MiXCR. The table shows around 38,000 distinct CDR3 sequences, with about 14% occurring only once. There are many counts of this clonotype. Material for sequencing was CD4+ T cells from blood. This receptor was identified in a woman aged 60-70 years with HTLV-1-associated myelopathy (HAM/TSP).

The CDR3 nucleotides read TGCAGTGCTTCACCCCAGGGACAGGGTTACCCAGATACGCAGTATTTT. It encodes CSASPQGQGYPDTQYF. The chain couples TRBV20-1 to TRBJ2-3; TRBD1 aligns across 9 bases. The CDR3 runs to 16 residues. Germline lookup yields CDR1 DFQATT and CDR2 SNEGSKA (reference sequence). V lost 5 bases, J lost 4 bases, and 13 bases stayed unmatched.